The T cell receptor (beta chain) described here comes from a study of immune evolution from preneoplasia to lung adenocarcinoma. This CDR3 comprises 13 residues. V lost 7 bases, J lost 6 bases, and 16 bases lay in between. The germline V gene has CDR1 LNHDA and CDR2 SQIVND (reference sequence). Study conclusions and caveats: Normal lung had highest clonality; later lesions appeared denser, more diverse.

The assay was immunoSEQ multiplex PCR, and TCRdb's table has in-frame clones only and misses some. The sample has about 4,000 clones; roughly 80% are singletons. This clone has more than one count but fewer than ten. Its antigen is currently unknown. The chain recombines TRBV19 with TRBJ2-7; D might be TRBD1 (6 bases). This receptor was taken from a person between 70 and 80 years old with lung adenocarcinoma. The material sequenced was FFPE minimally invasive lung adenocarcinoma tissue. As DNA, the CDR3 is TGTGCCAGTACGCAGGACAGCTTCGGCGAGCAGTACTTC. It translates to CASTQDSFGEQYF.